The 14 T cell receptor beta chains reported below all come from one sample, sequenced in a study of siplizumab effects on memory and regulatory T cells. The table came from immunoSEQ multiplex PCR; TCRdb's copy has only in-frame clones and leaves some out. The table has 57,000 or so clones, less than 80% seen once; the top ten hold over 0.4%. The source material was memory CD4+ T cells sorted from blood. These receptors came from a human donor in good health.

This clone has just a few counts. V usage is TRBV2 and J usage is TRBJ1-1; 7 bases match TRBD1. The CDR3 is 13 amino acids. CDR1 and CDR2 from the germline V gene are SNHLY and FYNNEI. After removal of 5 bases from V and 1 base from J, the junction contained 1 base not matched to a gene. The CDR3 DNA reads TGTGCCAGCAGTCGACAGGGGAACACTGAAGCTTTCTTT. This gives the protein CASSRQGNTEAFF.

The chain combines TRBV6-4 with TRBJ2-1; possibly TRBD1 or TRBD2 for D (6 bases each). This CDR3 contains 14 residues. V shed 0 bases and J shed 9 bases, with 12 bases lying between them. Germline-derived CDR1 and CDR2 are MRHNA and SNTAGT. This CDR3 is CASSDSGGSGEQFF. The CDR3 DNA is TGTGCCAGCAGTGACTCAGGGGGGTCTGGTGAGCAGTTCTTC.

The chain couples TRBV5-1 to TRBJ2-5; D unclear. Trimming stripped 3 bases from V and 5 bases from J, with 11 bases between. CDR1 SGHRS and CDR2 YFSETQ come from the germline V gene. The CDR3 runs 13 residues. Here the CDR3 DNA reads TGCGCCAGCAGCTCTGTTAATGGGGAGACCCAGTACTTC. Translating it yields CASSSVNGETQYF.

This sequence joins TRBV6-5 and TRBJ2-3, with 11 bases identical to TRBD2. This CDR3 is built from 15 residues. The J segment lost 1 base and the V segment lost 6 bases, leaving 3 bases of the junction unmatched. Germline V gene data show CDR1 as MNHEY and CDR2 as SVGAGI. The CDR3 nucleotides are TGTGCCAGCAGACCACTAGCGGGGGGCACAGATACGCAGTATTTT. It is translated as CASRPLAGGTDTQYF.

This sequence joins TRBV28 and TRBJ1-3, with D possibly matching TRBD1 (5 bases). The CDR3 spans 15 residues. The V end was cut by 5 bases, the J end by 3 bases, with 14 bases between. Germline CDR1 is MDHEN and CDR2 is SYDVKM. The CDR3 loop reads CASSEVLQVGNTIYF. The CDR3 DNA follows: TGTGCCAGCAGTGAGGTCTTACAGGTTGGAAACACCATATATTTT.

Only a few counts were recorded for this clone. The chain combines TRBV28 with TRBJ1-2, with D hard to call. V was clipped by 5 bases and J by 0 bases, with 7 bases between them. Germline assignment: CDR1 MDHEN and CDR2 SYDVKM. This CDR3 comprises 13 residues. The CDR3 sequence: CASSLGTNYGYTF. The CDR3 DNA follows: TGTGCCAGCAGTCTCGGAACTAACTATGGCTACACCTTC.

The rearrangement links TRBV30 to TRBJ1-2, with D uncertain. The CDR3 covers 14 residues. The V and J ends lost 0 bases and 6 bases respectively, with 14 bases between them. The germline V gene has CDR1 GTSNPN and CDR2 SVGIG (reference sequence). The CDR3 nucleotides read TGTGCCTGGAGTGTGTGGGCGGGAGGTCATGGCTACACCTTC. Protein: CAWSVWAGGHGYTF.

V gene TRBV5-6 combines with J gene TRBJ2-1; possible D gene TRBD2, 6 bases. The CDR3 runs to 17 residues. CDR1 and CDR2 (germline): SGHDT, YYEEEE. Between the trimmed V and J ends, which lost 1 base and 4 bases, there was a span of 18 bases. CDR3 residues: CASSLSGRGNPYNEQFF. The DNA for the CDR3 is TGTGCCAGCAGCTTGTCGGGGCGGGGTAACCCTTACAATGAGCAGTTCTTC.

The chain has TRBV6-1 and TRBJ1-3, with a tentative D call TRBD1 (6 bases). This CDR3 region has 13 residues. The germline V gene has CDR1 MNHNS and CDR2 SASEGT. V shed 5 bases and J shed 4 bases, with 9 bases lying between them. CDR3 bases: TGTGCCAGCAGTCCCGGACAGGGAAACACCATATATTTT. Its translation: CASSPGQGNTIYF.

V and J are TRBV5-1 and TRBJ2-7; D is unresolved. V was cut by 4 bases and J by 1 base, with 15 bases left in between. CDR3 length: 15 residues. From germline, CDR1 is SGHRS and CDR2 YFSETQ. The CDR3 coding sequence is TGCGCCAGCAGCGAGAATGGTCCTCCTTCCTACGAGCAGTACTTC. Translating gives CASSENGPPSYEQYF.

This rearrangement joins TRBV4-1 to TRBJ1-2, with D maybe TRBD1 (5 bases). The germline V and J ends were trimmed by 4 bases and 4 bases, with 16 bases remaining between them. Germline values: CDR1 MGHRA, CDR2 YSYEKL. This CDR3 has 15 residues. The CDR3 region has the DNA TGCGCCAGCAGCCGCCTTCAGGGTGCGGGCTATGGCTACACCTTC. Translating it yields CASSRLQGAGYGYTF.

The V gene is TRBV11-3, the J gene TRBJ2-1; the D is unclear. V gave up 0 bases and J gave up 7 bases, with 7 bases separating them. The length of the CDR3 is 13 residues. Germline V gene data show CDR1 as SGHNT and CDR2 as YENEEA. CDR3 nucleotides: TGTGCCAGCAGCTTAGAAGGCGCAAATGAGCAGTTCTTC. This sequence encodes CASSLEGANEQFF. Full variable domain (outside the CDR3, taken from reference TRBV11-3 and TRBJ2-1): EAGVVQSPRYKIIEKKQPVAFWCNPISGHNTLYWYLQNLGQGPELLIRYENEEAVDDSQLPKDRFSAERLKGVDSTLKIQPAELGDSAVYLCASSLEGANEQFFGPGTRLTVL.

This clone was observed a handful of times. This sequence joins TRBV7-8 and TRBJ1-1; no clear D. CDR1 SGHVS and CDR2 FQNEAQ come from the germline V gene. The length of the CDR3 is 14 residues. Between the trimmed V and J ends, which lost 2 bases and 0 bases, there was a span of 7 bases. The CDR3 DNA follows: TGTGCCAGCAGCTTACGGGGAATGAACACTGAAGCTTTCTTT. This gives the protein CASSLRGMNTEAFF.

This clone has a handful of counts. This rearrangement joins TRBV4-1 to TRBJ2-3; 8 bases map to TRBD1. The CDR3 is 15 amino acids. Per the germline V gene, CDR1 is MGHRA and CDR2 is YSYEKL. With V trimmed by 1 base and J by 4 bases, 4 bases remained unmatched. The CDR3 loop is CASSQGDRQADTQYF. The CDR3, as DNA: TGCGCCAGCAGCCAAGGGGACAGGCAGGCAGATACGCAGTATTTT.